Each of the 29 T cell receptor beta chains below was sequenced from the same sample in a study of tumor-infiltrating lymphocytes in primary liver carcinoma. Starting from approximately 470 ng of total RNA, TCR beta cDNA was produced with a primer in the constant region. Employing slightly modified ARM-PCR, three nested multiplex PCR rounds were run, and these gave rise to the TCR beta libraries. Both of the initial two PCR rounds ran for around 10 cycles and employed TRBV1-TRBV30 forward primers alongside a C-beta reverse primer. Via MiXCR, TCRdb re-called the multiplex PCR reads, giving one row per CDR3 protein. This sample has roughly 100,000 distinct CDR3 sequences, with 80% to 85% found just once. RNA and DNA were co-extracted from around 20-30 mg of unsorted bulk tissue. The sequenced sample consisted of liver tumor tissue from sampling region 3. Subset given: tumor region T3, left-lateral pole. All receptors come from a man aged 40-49 years with primary liver carcinoma and hepatitis B virus infection.

The V call is TRBV6-5, the J call TRBJ2-7; D not resolved. Germline V lookup: CDR1 MNHEY, CDR2 SVGAGI. V was pared by 4 bases and J by 4 bases, with 11 bases between. CDR3 length equals 13 residues. CDR3 coding DNA: TGTGCCAGCAGTTCCGGAGTAGTGTACGAGCAGTACTTC. Its protein is CASSSGVVYEQYF.

The table lists this clonotype with many counts. V gene TRBV20-1 combines with J gene TRBJ2-1; 8 positions match TRBD1. V lost 6 bases, J lost 4 bases, and 8 bases stayed unmatched. Germline assignment: CDR1 DFQATT and CDR2 SNEGSKA (reference sequence). The CDR3 extends over 14 amino acids. CDR3 DNA: TGCAGTGCCAGGGGGCAGGGAGATTACAATGAGCAGTTCTTC. Its protein product is CSARGQGDYNEQFF.

V is TRBV29-1 and J is TRBJ2-1, with 8 bases that match TRBD2. Germline V CDR1 and CDR2: SQVTM, ANQGSEA. V lost 2 bases and J lost 10; bases outside the gene matches: 16. The CDR3 covers 16 residues. CDR3 bases: TGCAGCGTTGAAAATTGGACTAGCAGGAAACCGTGGGAGCAGTTCTTC. Protein sequence: CSVENWTSRKPWEQFF.

At least ten counts were recorded for this clonotype. The V and J genes are TRBV6-2 or TRBV6-3 and TRBJ2-5; 7 bases fit TRBD2. With V trimmed by 5 bases and J by 1 base, 4 bases remained unmatched. The CDR3 runs to 14 residues. The germline V gene encodes CDR1 MNHEY and CDR2 SVGEGT. CDR3 region: CASSESGVQETQYF. CDR3 coding DNA: TGTGCCAGCAGTGAGAGCGGGGTCCAAGAGACCCAGTACTTC.

About this clonotype: An end of the junction differs from the germline gene, which may be a read error. The chain uses TRBV6-1 and TRBJ2-7; 7 nucleotides match TRBD2. This CDR3 spans 14 amino acids. CDR1 and CDR2 (germline): MNHNS, SASEGT. Here the CDR3 DNA reads TGTGCCAGCAGTGTCGGCGGGAGCGGGTGCGAGCAATACTTC. This gives the protein CASSVGGSGCEQYF.

In its sample, this clonotype was seen once. This chain joins TRBV11-2 and TRBJ2-3, with D possibly TRBD2 on 5 matching bases. There are 17 residues in the CDR3. Trimming pared 1 base from V and 2 bases from J, leaving 16 bases between. Per the germline V gene, CDR1 is SGHAT and CDR2 is FQNNGV. CDR3 DNA sequence: TGTGCCAGCAGCTTAGCAATGGGGAGAGGGAACACAGATACGCAGTATTTT. Encoded protein: CASSLAMGRGNTDTQYF. Looking up the rest from reference TRBV11-2 and TRBJ2-3 gives the full variable domain: EAGVAQSPRYKIIEKRQSVAFWCNPISGHATLYWYQQILGQGPKLLIQFQNNGVVDDSQLPKDRFSAERLKGVDSTLKIQPAKLEDSAVYLCASSLAMGRGNTDTQYFGPGTRLTVL.

Turning to this clonotype: This may stem from a read error, because a much larger clone lies one nucleotide away. The chain carries TRBV16 and TRBJ1-1; a possible D gene is TRBD1 (5 bases). CDR3 length equals 16 residues. The germline V gene encodes CDR1 KGHSY and CDR2 FQNENV. CDR3 sequence (DNA): TGTGCCAGCTGCCAAAACGACGGAGGGGTGAACACTGAAGCTTTCTTT. It is translated as CASCQNDGGVNTEAFF.

In the case of this clonotype: Compared with germline, one end of the junction differs, possibly owing to a read error. The chain links TRBV11-1 to TRBJ2-7; TRBD1 aligns across 7 bases. Germline CDR1 reads SGHAT; CDR2 reads FQDESV (reference sequence). The CDR3 consists of 15 residues. This CDR3 reads CANSFSAGTEYEQYF. The CDR3 DNA reads as TGTGCCAACAGCTTTTCTGCTGGGACAGAGTACGAGCAGTACTTC. Based on the CDR3 plus reference TRBV11-1 and TRBJ2-7, the full variable domain is EAEVAQSPRYKITEKSQAVAFWCDPISGHATLYWYRQILGQGPELLVQFQDESVVDDSQLPKDRFSAERLKGVDSTLKIQPAELGDSAMYLCANSFSAGTEYEQYFGPGTRLTVT.

The V gene is TRBV29-1, the J gene TRBJ2-1; D is uncertain. CDR3 size: 14 residues. CDR1 and CDR2 (germline): SQVTM, ANQGSEA. Trimming pared 5 bases from V and 4 bases from J, leaving 15 bases between. CDR3 protein: CSVTPARSYNEQFF. CDR3 bases: TGCAGCGTTACGCCCGCGAGATCATACAATGAGCAGTTCTTC.

On this clonotype itself: The junction differs from germline at one of its ends, possibly a read error. V is TRBV5-6 and J is TRBJ1-5; D ambiguous. Germline V gene data show CDR1 as SGHDT and CDR2 as YYEEEE. This CDR3 region has 14 residues. The CDR3 bases are TGTGCCAGCAGCATGGGGTTCGACAATCAGCCCCTGTATTTT. This codes for CASSMGFDNQPLYF.

The chain couples TRBV4-1 to TRBJ1-3, with D hard to call. With 7 bases removed from V and 0 bases from J, the gap between germline ends came to 16 bases. The CDR3 consists of 16 residues. Germline V gene data show CDR1 as MGHRA and CDR2 as YSYEKL. The CDR3 loop is CASNLDIIPSGNTIYF. The DNA of the CDR3 is TGCGCCAGCAATCTCGATATAATCCCCTCTGGAAACACCATATATTTT.

Notes on this clonotype: One end of the junction is discordant with germline, which a read error may explain. The rearrangement links TRBV5-5 to TRBJ2-3; 9 bases are shared with TRBD2. Per the germline V gene, CDR1 is SGHKS and CDR2 is YYEKEE (reference sequence). There are 17 residues in the CDR3. CDR3 DNA sequence: TGTGCCAGCAGCCCGACCGGGACTAGCAGGAGTGGAGATACACAGTATTTT. Translating gives CASSPTGTSRSGDTQYF.

This chain joins TRBV29-1 and TRBJ2-4; D unresolved. This CDR3 contains 13 residues. Germline V gene data show CDR1 as SQVTM and CDR2 as ANQGSEA. This chain's CDR3 is CSVGNIAKNIQYF. In DNA form, the CDR3 reads TGCAGTGTGGGGAACATAGCCAAAAACATTCAGTACTTC.

As for this clonotype: The CDR3 does not close with the conserved phenylalanine or tryptophan, likely indicating a read error. Because the CDR3's place on the DNA is in doubt, the DNA is left out and the CDR3 is given as listed by TCRdb. The rearrangement links TRBV29-1 to TRBJ2-1. Termini included, the CDR3 measures 16 amino acids. CDR1 is SQVTM and CDR2 is ANQGSEA in the germline V gene. Here the CDR3 reads CSVDLLYASSYNEQFI.

This clonotype occurred many times. V and J are TRBV5-8 and TRBJ2-2; TRBD2 matches at 7 bases. J was trimmed by 3 bases and V by 3 bases; bases with no gene match: 5. Germline CDR1 SGHTS, CDR2 YDEGEE. CDR3 length: 15 residues. CDR3: CASSSNGGYTGELFF. Here the CDR3 DNA reads TGTGCCAGCAGCTCGAACGGGGGGTACACCGGGGAGCTGTTTTTT.

This chain connects TRBV12-3 or TRBV12-4 to TRBJ2-7, with D tentatively TRBD1 (6 bases). The CDR3 is 13 residues long. V was clipped by 9 bases and J by 2 bases, with 14 bases between them. CDR3 bases: TGTGCCAGTAAGGCGGACAGCACCTACGAGCAGTACTTC. This translates into CASKADSTYEQYF.

Comment on this clonotype: A junction end diverges from the germline sequence, so it may reflect a read error. The DNA for the CDR3 is TGCAGCGTCGCTGGAGTGGACGGGCATAGCACAGATATGCAGTATTTT. Its translation: CSVAGVDGHSTDMQYF. This chain links TRBV29-1 with TRBJ2-3; D is uncertain. The CDR3 runs 16 residues. The germline V gene encodes CDR1 SQVTM and CDR2 ANQGSEA.

The chain has TRBV29-1 and TRBJ2-5; D gene uncertain. Deletions cut 3 bases from V and 6 bases from J, with 14 bases between. Germline assignment: CDR1 SQVTM and CDR2 ANQGSEA. CDR3 length: 13 residues. DNA for the CDR3: TGCAGCGTTGATGATCCTATTCGGAAGACCCAGTACTTC. The encoded protein is CSVDDPIRKTQYF.

This clonotype was observed once. An end of the junction does not agree with germline; a read error may underlie this. The chain employs TRBV10-3 and TRBJ2-3; 14 bases line up with TRBD2. This CDR3 region has 17 residues. From germline, CDR1 is ENHRY and CDR2 SYGVKD. The CDR3 region is CTISGGLAGVWADTQYF. The CDR3 DNA reads TGTACCATCAGTGGGGGACTAGCGGGAGTTTGGGCAGATACTCAGTATTTT.

As for this clonotype: An end of the junction differs from the germline gene, which may be a read error. The rearrangement links TRBV5-6 to TRBJ1-5, with 10 bases identical to TRBD1. The CDR3 sequence is 13 residues long. The germline V gene has CDR1 SGHDT and CDR2 YYEEEE. For the CDR3, the DNA is TGTACCAGCTCCCGGGACAGGGGTGGGCCCCAGCAATTT. This sequence encodes CTSSRDRGGPQQF.

CDR3 nucleotide sequence: TGTGCCAGCAACTCTGGACGGGGGGACAATCAGCCCCAGTATTTT. Translation: CASNSGRGDNQPQYF. The chain is built from TRBV11-1 and TRBJ1-5, with a tentative D call TRBD2 (7 bases). The J call is doubtful: the DNA matches TRBJ2-3 better. Germline CDR1 reads SGHAT; CDR2 reads FQDESV (reference sequence). CDR3 length: 15 residues.

In the case of this clonotype: One junction end does not reproduce the germline sequence, and a read error may be involved. The chain uses TRBV4-3 and TRBJ2-6; the match to TRBD1 covers 9 bases. CDR3 length: 17 amino acids. Per the germline V gene, CDR1 is LGHNA and CDR2 is YSLEER. The CDR3 is CASSHGTGHSGANILTF. DNA for the CDR3: TGCGCTAGCAGCCATGGGACAGGGCACTCTGGGGCCAACATCCTGACTTTC.

This clonotype was counted a few times. Its ends do not fully match the called genes, so a read error is possible. The rearrangement uses TRBV29-1 and TRBJ2-1; D remains unclear. The length of the CDR3 is 10 residues. CDR1 and CDR2 from the germline V gene are SQVTM and ANQGSEA. The CDR3, as DNA: TGCAGCGTTCTTGGCAGCGAGCGGTTCTTC. Protein sequence: CSVLGSERFF.

In regard to this clonotype: One end of the junction fails to match germline, which may point to a read error. The rearrangement joins TRBV6-2 or TRBV6-3 to TRBJ2-1; 9 bases agree with TRBD2. Germline loops: CDR1 MNHEY, CDR2 SVGEGT. The CDR3 runs to 15 residues. The CDR3 coding sequence is TGTACCAGTAGTAAATATAGCGGGAGCTACAATGAGCAGTTCTTC. The encoded protein is CTSSKYSGSYNEQFF.

Here the CDR3 reads CASRVGGLSSGANILTF. In nucleotides, the CDR3 is TGTGCCAGCAGGGTTGGGGGTCTATCCTCTGGGGCCAACATTCTGACTTTC. The rearrangement uses TRBV6-6 and TRBJ2-6, with D possibly called TRBD1 or TRBD2 (5 bases each). The V gene lost 6 bases and the J gene lost 16 bases, with 31 bases spanning the gap. The CDR3 has 17 residues. Per germline, CDR1 MNHNY and CDR2 SVGAGI (reference sequence).

Worth noting for this clonotype: At one of its ends the junction is not consistent with the germline gene, which may arise from a read error. V is TRBV7-9 and J is TRBJ2-1; TRBD1 agrees at 7 bases. The germline CDR1 and CDR2 sequences are SEHNR and FQNEAQ (reference sequence). The CDR3 consists of 13 residues. CDR3 region: CDSSFQGVNEQFF. As DNA, the CDR3 is TGTGACAGCAGCTTTCAGGGGGTCAATGAGCAGTTCTTC.

The chain uses TRBV6-1 and TRBJ2-1; D gene ambiguous. CDR3 length: 15 residues. V was cut by 3 bases and J by 4 bases, with 13 bases left in between. Germline lookup yields CDR1 MNHNS and CDR2 SASEGT. CDR3 sequence (DNA): TGTGCCAGCAGTGAGACAAGGAGTATGTACAATGAGCAGTTCTTC. It is translated as CASSETRSMYNEQFF.

For this clonotype: The conserved closing phenylalanine or tryptophan is absent in this CDR3, likely reflecting a read error. V usage is TRBV7-8 and J usage is TRBJ2-3; a possible D gene is TRBD1 (5 bases). This CDR3 contains 14 residues. V lost 4 bases and J 3 bases, leaving 11 bases between the germline ends. Germline CDR1 is SGHVS and CDR2 is FQNEAQ. The CDR3 DNA follows: TGTGCCAGCAGCTCAGAGGCAGGGACAGATACGCAGTATTAT. As protein: CASSSEAGTDTQYY.

This clonotype was observed once. The V call is TRBV12-3 or TRBV12-4, the J call TRBJ2-1; a weak D match, TRBD2 (6 bases). Trimming left V 8 bases short and J 13 bases short, with 12 bases between. The CDR3 sequence is 10 residues long. The CDR3 nucleotides are TGTGCCAGCTATAGCGGTAAACAGTTCTTC. Translation gives CASYSGKQFF.